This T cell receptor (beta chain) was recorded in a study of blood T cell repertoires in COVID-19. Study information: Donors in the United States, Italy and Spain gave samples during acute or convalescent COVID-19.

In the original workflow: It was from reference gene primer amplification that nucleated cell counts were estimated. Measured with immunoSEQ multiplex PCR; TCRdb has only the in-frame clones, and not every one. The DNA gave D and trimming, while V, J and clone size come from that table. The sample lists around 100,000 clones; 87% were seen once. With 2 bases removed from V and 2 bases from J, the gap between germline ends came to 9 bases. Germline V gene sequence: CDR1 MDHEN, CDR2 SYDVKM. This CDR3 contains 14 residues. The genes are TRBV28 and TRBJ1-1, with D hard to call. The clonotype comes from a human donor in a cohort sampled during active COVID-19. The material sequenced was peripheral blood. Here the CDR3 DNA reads TGTGCCAGCAGTTTAACTGGAGAAAACACTGAAGCTTTCTTT. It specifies CASSLTGENTEAFF.